A selection of T cell receptor beta chains follows, all from one sample in a study of blood T cell repertoires in COVID-19. The repertoire was sequenced with immunoSEQ multiplex PCR; TCRdb's copy has only in-frame clones and lacks some. The table has about 94,000 clones, about four fifths seen once; the top ten hold around 20%. The sample was peripheral blood. Receptors were obtained from a human donor in a cohort sampled during active COVID-19. The CDR3 runs from the conserved cysteine through the conserved F or W. Each record gives: clone size, D gene, V gene, J gene, CDR3 DNA, CDR3 protein. A D gene is named only where the DNA matches it firmly. Not every row has a clone size; where given, it reads once, few, many or a size class.

size: .
D: .
V: TRBV6-5
J: TRBJ2-7
DNA: TGTGCCAGCAGTCCCGGGGTAGGTGGTAGCGAGCAGTACTTC
CDR3: CASSPGVGGSEQYF

size: .
D: TRBD2
V: TRBV19
J: TRBJ2-6
DNA: TGTGCCAGTAGTTCGGGGGGTCCCTACTCTGGGGCCAACGTCCTGACTTTC
CDR3: CASSSGGPYSGANVLTF

size: once
D: .
V: TRBV3-1/TRBV3-2
J: TRBJ2-6
DNA: TGTGCCAGCAGCCAGGCTAGGGGTGTCTCTGGGGCCAACGTCCTGACTTTC
CDR3: CASSQARGVSGANVLTF

size: .
D: .
V: TRBV28
J: TRBJ1-5
DNA: TGTGCCAGCACCCCAGGTGCCCTTAGCAATCAGCCCCAGCATTTT
CDR3: CASTPGALSNQPQHF

size: .
D: .
V: TRBV30
J: TRBJ2-7
DNA: TGTGCCTGGAGTGGGCTTGGCCCCTACGAGCAGTACTTC
CDR3: CAWSGLGPYEQYF

size: .
D: .
V: TRBV12-1
J: TRBJ2-1
DNA: TGTGCCAGCAGCTTTGTCCCGGGAACCTACAATGAGCAGTTCTTC
CDR3: CASSFVPGTYNEQFF

size: .
D: TRBD1
V: TRBV29-1
J: TRBJ1-3
DNA: TGCAGCGGATCGGGACAGGGCGGAGGAAACACCATATATTTT
CDR3: CSGSGQGGGNTIYF

size: few
D: TRBD1
V: TRBV7-2
J: TRBJ2-5
DNA: TGTGCCAGCAGCCCCACAGGGGTGTGGGAGACCCAGTACTTC
CDR3: CASSPTGVWETQYF

size: once
D: TRBD2
V: TRBV5-1
J: TRBJ2-2
DNA: TGCGCCAGCAGCATTAGCGGGAGGGACGGGGAGCTGTTTTTT
CDR3: CASSISGRDGELFF

size: .
D: .
V: TRBV7-9
J: TRBJ1-1
DNA: TGTGCCAGCAGTAGCAGCACTGAAGCTTTCTTT
CDR3: CASSSSTEAFF